These 15 T cell receptor beta chains were all obtained from the same sample, sequenced in a study of blood T cell repertoires in COVID-19. Measured with immunoSEQ multiplex PCR; TCRdb has only the in-frame clones, and not every one. The sample has roughly 50,000 clones, 90% to 95% seen once. Sequences were obtained from peripheral blood. The receptors stem from a woman aged 60-70 years with active or convalescent COVID-19.

This chain joins TRBV5-1 and TRBJ2-3, with TRBD1 matching 8 bases. Looked up from germline, CDR1 is SGHRS and CDR2 is YFSETQ. The CDR3 is 15 amino acids. Germline trimming cut 1 base from V and 5 bases from J; bases unmatched to any gene: 6. CDR3 in DNA: TGCGCCAGCAGCTTGCCGGGACAGGTTGTAGATACGCAGTATTTT. Residues: CASSLPGQVVDTQYF.

This clone was seen once. The chain is built from TRBV11-2 and TRBJ2-1, with 10 bases lining up with TRBD2. Germline values: CDR1 SGHAT, CDR2 FQNNGV. V shed 8 bases and J 8 bases; nucleotides not matched to a gene: 6. The CDR3 loop spans 13 amino acids. CDR3 in amino acids: CASLEAGGYEQFF. CDR3 sequence (DNA): TGTGCCAGCCTCGAAGCGGGAGGGTATGAGCAGTTCTTC.

This sequence joins TRBV25-1 and TRBJ1-4; D remains ambiguous. Germline loops: CDR1 MGHDK, CDR2 SYGVNS. V was trimmed by 6 bases and J by 8 bases, leaving 16 bases between them. The CDR3 covers 14 residues. The CDR3 DNA is TGTGCCAGCAGCGCTAACCCCGCGGCAGAAAAACTGTTTTTT. It encodes CASSANPAAEKLFF. The full variable domain, rest sourced from reference TRBV25-1 and TRBJ1-4, is EADIYQTPRYLVIGTGKKITLECSQTMGHDKMYWYQQDPGMELHLIHYSYGVNSTEKGDLSSESTVSRIRTEHFPLTLESARPSHTSQYLCASSANPAAEKLFFGSGTQLSVL.

The chain links TRBV7-2 to TRBJ2-7, with D possibly matching TRBD1 (6 bases). CDR1 SGHTA and CDR2 FQGNSA come from the germline V gene. The CDR3 totals 14 residues. V dropped 4 bases and J dropped 0 bases, with 10 bases sitting between them. The CDR3 sequence: CASSSEGVSYEQYF. Written as DNA, the CDR3 is TGTGCCAGCAGCTCAGAGGGGGTCTCCTACGAGCAGTACTTC.

CDR3 sequence (DNA): TGTGCCAGCAGAGGACAGGGGGCGGCTGGTCAGCCCCAGCATTTT. Amino acid sequence: CASRGQGAAGQPQHF. The chain uses TRBV6-5 and TRBJ1-5; the match to TRBD1 covers 11 bases. V lost 6 bases and J lost 6; bases outside the gene matches: 7. The CDR3 is made up of 15 amino acids. Germline assignment: CDR1 MNHEY and CDR2 SVGAGI.

The chain recombines TRBV28 with TRBJ1-5, with unresolved D. Germline V gene data show CDR1 as MDHEN and CDR2 as SYDVKM. The CDR3 is 15 amino acids. Deletions cut 5 bases from V and 9 bases from J, with 20 bases between. Written as DNA, the CDR3 is TGTGCCAGCAGTCCATCCCTCGGGGTTGCGACGCCCCAGCATTTT. Translation: CASSPSLGVATPQHF.

CDR3 nucleotide sequence: TGCGCCAGCAGCTTGGCCGGAGGAGAGACCCAGTACTTC. As protein: CASSLAGGETQYF. The chain is built from TRBV5-1 and TRBJ2-5; D possibly corresponds to TRBD2 (5 bases). V dropped 0 bases and J dropped 4 bases, with 7 bases sitting between them. The germline CDR1 and CDR2 sequences are SGHRS and YFSETQ. This CDR3 comprises 13 residues.

This chain uses TRBV5-6 with TRBJ2-2; TRBD1 is a possible D gene (6 bases). The CDR3 is made up of 16 amino acids. Germline V gene data show CDR1 as SGHDT and CDR2 as YYEEEE. Trimming cost V 3 bases and J 3 bases, with 15 bases left between them. The CDR3 DNA is TGTGCCAGCAGCTCCGGACAGCGGATGGACACCGGGGAGCTGTTTTTT. Protein: CASSSGQRMDTGELFF.

V gene TRBV7-9 combines with J gene TRBJ2-1, with 7 bases that match TRBD2. V dropped 1 base and J dropped 8; count of bases not matched to a gene: 8. Germline CDR1 and CDR2: SEHNR and FQNEAQ (reference sequence). The CDR3 contains 15 residues. CDR3 sequence (DNA): TGTGCCAGCAGCTTAGGACTAGCAATTGTGGATGAGCAGTTCTTC. It translates to CASSLGLAIVDEQFF.

The chain employs TRBV7-6 and TRBJ1-5, with TRBD1 matching 7 bases. Germline lookup yields CDR1 SGHVS and CDR2 FNYEAQ. The CDR3 length is 15 residues. V dropped 1 base and J dropped 3; count of bases not matched to a gene: 3. The CDR3 DNA follows: TGTGCCAGCAGCTTAGGACAGGGTATCAATCAGCCCCAGCATTTT. As protein: CASSLGQGINQPQHF.

This clone was detected only once. The genes are TRBV28 and TRBJ1-6; 7 nucleotides line up with TRBD1. The V gene's germline CDR1 is MDHEN and CDR2 SYDVKM. J gave up 6 bases and V 2 bases, and 4 bases lay outside the gene matches. This CDR3 is built from 15 residues. CDR3 protein: CASSLPDRVNSPLHF. The DNA for the CDR3 is TGTGCCAGCAGTTTACCCGACAGGGTTAATTCACCCCTCCACTTT.

The chain recombines TRBV19 with TRBJ1-5; 7 nucleotides line up with TRBD1. The germline V gene encodes CDR1 LNHDA and CDR2 SQIVND (reference sequence). Unmatched junction bases numbered 6, after V lost 3 bases and J lost 1 base. The CDR3 totals 16 residues. This CDR3 reads CASSITGARSNQPQHF. The CDR3 region has the DNA TGTGCCAGTAGTATTACAGGGGCAAGGAGCAATCAGCCCCAGCATTTT. The whole variable domain, filled in from reference TRBV19 and TRBJ1-5, reads DGGITQSPKYLFRKEGQNVTLSCEQNLNHDAMYWYRQDPGQGLRLIYYSQIVNDFQKGDIAEGYSVSREKKESFPLTVTSAQKNPTAFYLCASSITGARSNQPQHFGDGTRLSIL.

This clone was counted a few times. The rearrangement joins TRBV10-1 to TRBJ2-7, with 9 bases lining up with TRBD1. Per germline, CDR1 WNHNN and CDR2 SYGVQD (reference sequence). The J segment lost 2 bases and the V segment lost 2 bases, leaving 1 base of the junction unmatched. The length of the CDR3 is 14 residues. The CDR3 nucleotides read TGCGCCAGCAGTGAGGGACAGGGGCCCTACGAGCAGTACTTC. As protein: CASSEGQGPYEQYF.

In its sample, this clone was seen once. This chain uses TRBV30 with TRBJ1-1; D is ambiguous. CDR3 length: 12 residues. Germline loops: CDR1 GTSNPN, CDR2 SVGIG (reference sequence). V lost 5 bases and J 3 bases, leaving 10 bases between the germline ends. In DNA, the CDR3 is TGTGCCTGGGAGTATAGCTACACTGAAGCTTTCTTT. As protein: CAWEYSYTEAFF.

V usage is TRBV4-3 and J usage is TRBJ1-1, with D possibly being TRBD1 (6 bases). This CDR3 is 13 amino acids long. Trimming took 1 base from V and 8 from J, leaving 11 bases between them. Germline CDR1 reads LGHNA; CDR2 reads YSLEER. In DNA form, the CDR3 reads TGCGCCAGCAGCCAAGTGGGGGGGCGAGAAGCTTTCTTT. Its translation: CASSQVGGREAFF.